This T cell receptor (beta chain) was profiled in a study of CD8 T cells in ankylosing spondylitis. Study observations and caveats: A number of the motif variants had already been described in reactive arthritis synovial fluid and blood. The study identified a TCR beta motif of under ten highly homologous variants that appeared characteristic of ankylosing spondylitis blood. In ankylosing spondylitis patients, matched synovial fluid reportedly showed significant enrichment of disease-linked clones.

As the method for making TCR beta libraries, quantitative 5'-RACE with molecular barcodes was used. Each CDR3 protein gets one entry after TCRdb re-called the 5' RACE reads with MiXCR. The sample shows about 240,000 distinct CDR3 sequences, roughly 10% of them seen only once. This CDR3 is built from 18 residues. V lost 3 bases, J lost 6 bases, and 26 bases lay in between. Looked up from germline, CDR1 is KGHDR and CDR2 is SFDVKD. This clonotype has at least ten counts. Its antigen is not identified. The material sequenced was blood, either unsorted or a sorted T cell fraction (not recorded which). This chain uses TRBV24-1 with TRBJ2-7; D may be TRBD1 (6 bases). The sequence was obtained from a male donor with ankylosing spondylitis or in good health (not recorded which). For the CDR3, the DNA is TGTGCCACCAGTGATCTCCGAGTTGGTCAGGGGCTTAATTGCGAGCAGTACTTC. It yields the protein CATSDLRVGQGLNCEQYF.